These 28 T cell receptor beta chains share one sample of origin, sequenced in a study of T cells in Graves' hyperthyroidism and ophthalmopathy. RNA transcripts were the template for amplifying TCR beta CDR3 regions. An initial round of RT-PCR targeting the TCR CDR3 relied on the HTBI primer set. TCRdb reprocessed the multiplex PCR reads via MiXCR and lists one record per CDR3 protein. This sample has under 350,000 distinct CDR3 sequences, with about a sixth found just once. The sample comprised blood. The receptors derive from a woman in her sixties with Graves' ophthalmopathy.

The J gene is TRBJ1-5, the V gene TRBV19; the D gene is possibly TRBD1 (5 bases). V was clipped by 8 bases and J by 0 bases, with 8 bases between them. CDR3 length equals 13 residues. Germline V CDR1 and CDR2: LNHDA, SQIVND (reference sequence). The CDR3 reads CASAGYSNQPQHF. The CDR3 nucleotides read TGTGCCAGTGCAGGGTATAGCAATCAGCCCCAGCATTTT.

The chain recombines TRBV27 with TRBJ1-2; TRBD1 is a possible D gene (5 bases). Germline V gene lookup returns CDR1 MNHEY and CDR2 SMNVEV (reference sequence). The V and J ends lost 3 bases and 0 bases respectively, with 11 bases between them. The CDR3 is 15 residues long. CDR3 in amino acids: CASSLGRTSNYGYTF. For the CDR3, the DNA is TGTGCCAGCAGTTTGGGACGGACCTCTAACTATGGCTACACCTTC.

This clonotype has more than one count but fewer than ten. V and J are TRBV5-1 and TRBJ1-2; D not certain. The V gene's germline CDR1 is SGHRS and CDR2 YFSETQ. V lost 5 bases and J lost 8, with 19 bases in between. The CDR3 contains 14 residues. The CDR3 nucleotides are TGCGCCAGCAGGGATCCCAACGCCCCCTGGGGCTACACCTTC. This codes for CASRDPNAPWGYTF.

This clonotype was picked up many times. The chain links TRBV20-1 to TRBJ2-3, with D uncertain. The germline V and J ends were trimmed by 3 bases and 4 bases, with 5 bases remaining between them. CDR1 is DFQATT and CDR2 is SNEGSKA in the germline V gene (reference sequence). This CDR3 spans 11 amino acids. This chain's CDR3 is CSASRPDTQYF. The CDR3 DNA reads TGCAGTGCTAGCCGGCCAGATACGCAGTATTTT.

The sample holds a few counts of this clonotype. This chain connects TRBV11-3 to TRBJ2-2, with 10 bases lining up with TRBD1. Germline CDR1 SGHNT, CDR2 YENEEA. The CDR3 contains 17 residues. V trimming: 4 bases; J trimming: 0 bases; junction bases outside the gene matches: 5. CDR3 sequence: CASSSLGTGANTGELFF. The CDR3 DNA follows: TGTGCCAGCAGCTCCCTCGGGACAGGGGCGAACACCGGGGAGCTGTTTTTT.

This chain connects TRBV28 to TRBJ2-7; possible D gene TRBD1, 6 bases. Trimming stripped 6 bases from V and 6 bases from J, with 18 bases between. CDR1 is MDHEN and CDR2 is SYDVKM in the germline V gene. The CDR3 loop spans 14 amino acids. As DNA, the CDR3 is TGTGCCAGCAGGTCCGGGACAACCTTTTTCGAGCAGTACTTC. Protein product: CASRSGTTFFEQYF.

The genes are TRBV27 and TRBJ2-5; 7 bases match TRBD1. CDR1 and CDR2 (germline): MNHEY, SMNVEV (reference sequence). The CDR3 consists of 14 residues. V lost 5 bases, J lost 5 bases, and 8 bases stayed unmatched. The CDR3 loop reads CASSVTGTRETQYF. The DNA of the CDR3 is TGTGCCAGCAGTGTGACAGGGACAAGGGAGACCCAGTACTTC.

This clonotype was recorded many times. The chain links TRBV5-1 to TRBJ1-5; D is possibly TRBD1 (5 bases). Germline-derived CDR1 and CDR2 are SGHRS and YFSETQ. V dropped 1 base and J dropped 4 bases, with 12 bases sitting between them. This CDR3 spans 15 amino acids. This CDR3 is CASSLTGWGNQPQHF. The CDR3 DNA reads TGCGCCAGCAGCTTGACCGGGTGGGGGAATCAGCCCCAGCATTTT.

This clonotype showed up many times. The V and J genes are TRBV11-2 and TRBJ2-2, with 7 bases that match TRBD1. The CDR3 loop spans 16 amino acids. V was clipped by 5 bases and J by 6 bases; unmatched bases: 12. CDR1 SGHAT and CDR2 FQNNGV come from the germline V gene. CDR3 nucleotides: TGTGCCAGCAGCCCGCAACCCGGGACAGCTTCCGGGGAGCTGTTTTTT. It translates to CASSPQPGTASGELFF.

The CDR3 DNA sequence: TGTGCCAGCGGGGACCTCTACGAGCAGTACTTC. It encodes CASGDLYEQYF. V and J are TRBV9 and TRBJ2-7; either TRBD1 or TRBD2 may fit D (5 bases each). Trimming took 7 bases from V and 3 from J, leaving 8 bases between them. The CDR3 is 11 amino acids. Germline V lookup: CDR1 SGDLS, CDR2 YYNGEE.

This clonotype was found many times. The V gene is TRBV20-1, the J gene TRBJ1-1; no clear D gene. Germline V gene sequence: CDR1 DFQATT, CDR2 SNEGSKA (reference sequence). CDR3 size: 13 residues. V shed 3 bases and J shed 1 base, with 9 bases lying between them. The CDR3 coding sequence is TGCAGTGCTAGTCGGAGGGCGAACACTGAAGCTTTCTTT. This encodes CSASRRANTEAFF.

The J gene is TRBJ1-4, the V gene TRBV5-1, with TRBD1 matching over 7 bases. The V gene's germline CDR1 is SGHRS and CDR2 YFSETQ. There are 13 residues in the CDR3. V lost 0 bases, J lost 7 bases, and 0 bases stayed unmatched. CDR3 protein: CASSLDRGEKLFF. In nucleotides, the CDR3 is TGCGCCAGCAGCTTGGACAGGGGTGAAAAACTGTTTTTT. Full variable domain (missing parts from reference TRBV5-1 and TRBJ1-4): KAGVTQTPRYLIKTRGQQVTLSCSPISGHRSVSWYQQTPGQGLQFLFEYFSETQRNKGNFPGRFSGRQFSNSRSEMNVSTLELGDSALYLCASSLDRGEKLFFGSGTQLSVL.

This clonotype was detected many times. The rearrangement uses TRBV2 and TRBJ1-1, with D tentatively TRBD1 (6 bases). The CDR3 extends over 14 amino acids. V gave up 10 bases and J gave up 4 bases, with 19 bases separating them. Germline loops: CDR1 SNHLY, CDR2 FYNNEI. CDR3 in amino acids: CATKLGGHGTEAFF. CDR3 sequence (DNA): TGTGCCACAAAACTTGGGGGGCATGGCACTGAAGCTTTCTTT.

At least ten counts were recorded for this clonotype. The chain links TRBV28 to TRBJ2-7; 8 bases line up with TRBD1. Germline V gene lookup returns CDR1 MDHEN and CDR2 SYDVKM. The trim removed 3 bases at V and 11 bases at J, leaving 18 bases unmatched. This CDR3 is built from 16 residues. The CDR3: CASSFRVGTGPLGEYF. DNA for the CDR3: TGTGCCAGCAGTTTTCGTGTAGGGACAGGACCCCTTGGGGAGTACTTC.

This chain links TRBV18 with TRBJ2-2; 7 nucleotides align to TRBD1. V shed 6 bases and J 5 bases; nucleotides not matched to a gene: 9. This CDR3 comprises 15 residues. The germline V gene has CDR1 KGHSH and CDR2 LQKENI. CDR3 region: CASSENRGVTGELFF. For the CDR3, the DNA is TGTGCCAGCTCCGAGAACAGGGGCGTAACCGGGGAGCTGTTTTTT.

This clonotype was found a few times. The CDR3 here is CASSLAAGRRGTEAFF. CDR3 DNA: TGTGCCAGCAGCTTGGCCGCGGGGCGCCGGGGCACTGAAGCTTTCTTT. The V call is TRBV5-8, the J call TRBJ1-1, with D possibly being TRBD1 (5 bases). V was clipped by 0 bases and J by 4 bases, with 16 bases between them. CDR3 size: 16 residues. In germline, CDR1 is SGHTS, CDR2 YDEGEE. Full variable domain (remainder filled in from reference TRBV5-8 and TRBJ1-1): EAGVTQSPTHLIKTRGQQATLRCSPISGHTSVYWYQQALGLGLQFLLWYDEGEERNRGNFPPRFSGRQFPNYSSELNVNALELEDSALYLCASSLAAGRRGTEAFFGQGTRLTVV.

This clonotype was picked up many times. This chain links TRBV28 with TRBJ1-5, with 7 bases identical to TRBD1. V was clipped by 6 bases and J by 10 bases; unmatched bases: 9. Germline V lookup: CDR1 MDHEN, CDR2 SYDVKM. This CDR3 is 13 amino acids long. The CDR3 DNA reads TGTGCCAGCAGCTCACAGGGGAGACGACCCCAGCATTTT. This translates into CASSSQGRRPQHF.

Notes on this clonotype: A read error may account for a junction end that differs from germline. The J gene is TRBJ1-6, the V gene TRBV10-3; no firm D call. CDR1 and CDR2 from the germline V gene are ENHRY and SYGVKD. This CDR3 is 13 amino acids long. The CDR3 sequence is CAVSEIPGLPLHF. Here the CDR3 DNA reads TGTGCCGTCAGTGAAATACCGGGCCTACCCCTCCACTTT.

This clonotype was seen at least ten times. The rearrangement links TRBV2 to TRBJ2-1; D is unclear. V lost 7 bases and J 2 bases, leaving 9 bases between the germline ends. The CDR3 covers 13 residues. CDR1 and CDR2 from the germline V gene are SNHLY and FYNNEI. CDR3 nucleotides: TGTGCCAGCAACGCGAATACCTACAATGAGCAGTTCTTC. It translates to CASNANTYNEQFF. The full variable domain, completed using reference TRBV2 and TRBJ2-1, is EPEVTQTPSHQVTQMGQEVILRCVPISNHLYFYWYRQILGQKVEFLVSFYNNEISEKSEIFDDQFSVERPDGSNFTLKIRSTKLEDSAMYFCASNANTYNEQFFGPGTRLTVL.

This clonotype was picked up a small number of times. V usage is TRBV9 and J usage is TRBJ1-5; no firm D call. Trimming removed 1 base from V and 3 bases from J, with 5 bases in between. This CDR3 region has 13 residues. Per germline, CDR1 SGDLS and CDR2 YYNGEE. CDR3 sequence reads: CASSVRDNQPQHF. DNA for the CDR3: TGTGCCAGCAGCGTAAGAGACAATCAGCCCCAGCATTTT.

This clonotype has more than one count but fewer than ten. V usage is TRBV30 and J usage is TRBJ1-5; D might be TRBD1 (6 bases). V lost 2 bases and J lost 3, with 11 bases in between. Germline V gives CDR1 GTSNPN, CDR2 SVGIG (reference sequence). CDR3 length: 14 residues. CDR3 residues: CAWSIDRLNQPQHF. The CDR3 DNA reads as TGTGCCTGGAGTATAGACAGGCTCAATCAGCCCCAGCATTTT.

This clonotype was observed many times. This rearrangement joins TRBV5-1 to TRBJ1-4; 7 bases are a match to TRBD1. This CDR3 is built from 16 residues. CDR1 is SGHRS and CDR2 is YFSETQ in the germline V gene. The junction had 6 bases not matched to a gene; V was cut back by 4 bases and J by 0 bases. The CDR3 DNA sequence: TGCGCCAGCAGCCTAACTGGACAGGCAACTAATGAAAAACTGTTTTTT. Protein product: CASSLTGQATNEKLFF. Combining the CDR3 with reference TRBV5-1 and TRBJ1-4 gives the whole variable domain KAGVTQTPRYLIKTRGQQVTLSCSPISGHRSVSWYQQTPGQGLQFLFEYFSETQRNKGNFPGRFSGRQFSNSRSEMNVSTLELGDSALYLCASSLTGQATNEKLFFGSGTQLSVL.

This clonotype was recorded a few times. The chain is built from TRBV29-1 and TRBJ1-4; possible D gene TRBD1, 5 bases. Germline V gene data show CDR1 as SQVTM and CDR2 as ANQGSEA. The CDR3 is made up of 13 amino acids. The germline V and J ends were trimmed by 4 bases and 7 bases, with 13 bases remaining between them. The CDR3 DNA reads TGCAGCGTTGCGATTCGGGGCACTGAAAAACTGTTTTTT. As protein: CSVAIRGTEKLFF.

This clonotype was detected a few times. DNA of the CDR3: TGTGCCAGCAGCTTAGGGGATGGCCGCAATGAGCAGTTCTTC. Translation gives CASSLGDGRNEQFF. The V gene is TRBV7-9, the J gene TRBJ2-1; D ambiguous. Germline V gene data show CDR1 as SEHNR and CDR2 as FQNEAQ (reference sequence). V lost 1 base and J 6 bases, leaving 10 bases between the germline ends. The CDR3 length is 14 residues.

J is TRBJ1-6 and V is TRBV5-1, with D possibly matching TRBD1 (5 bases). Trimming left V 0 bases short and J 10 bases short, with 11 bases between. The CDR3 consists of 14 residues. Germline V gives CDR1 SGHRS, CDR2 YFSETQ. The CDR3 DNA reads TGCGCCAGCAGCTTGGAACAGGCAGAGTCACCCCTCCACTTT. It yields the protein CASSLEQAESPLHF.

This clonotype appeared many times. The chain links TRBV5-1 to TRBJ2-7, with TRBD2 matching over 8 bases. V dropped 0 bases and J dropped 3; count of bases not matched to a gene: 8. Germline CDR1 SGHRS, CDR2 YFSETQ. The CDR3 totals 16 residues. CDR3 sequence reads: CASSLAGGAVVYEQYF. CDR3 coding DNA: TGCGCCAGCAGCTTGGCCGGGGGGGCGGTGGTCTACGAGCAGTACTTC.

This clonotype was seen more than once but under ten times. The CDR3 coding sequence is TGCAGTGCTAGAGATCCCTCCCGGGGTAGAGAAAAACTGTTTTTT. Its protein product is CSARDPSRGREKLFF. This rearrangement joins TRBV20-1 to TRBJ1-4; D is ambiguous. This CDR3 region has 15 residues. The ends were cut back, 0 bases at V and 8 bases at J, with 16 bases in the middle. Germline-derived CDR1 and CDR2 are DFQATT and SNEGSKA (reference sequence).

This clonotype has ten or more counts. The CDR3 spells CASSFMGQGADEQYF. The CDR3 DNA follows: TGCGCCAGCAGCTTTATGGGACAGGGGGCCGACGAGCAGTACTTC. The chain couples TRBV5-1 to TRBJ2-7; 12 positions match TRBD1. J was trimmed by 5 bases and V by 2 bases; bases with no gene match: 5. From germline, CDR1 is SGHRS and CDR2 YFSETQ. The CDR3 is 15 residues long.